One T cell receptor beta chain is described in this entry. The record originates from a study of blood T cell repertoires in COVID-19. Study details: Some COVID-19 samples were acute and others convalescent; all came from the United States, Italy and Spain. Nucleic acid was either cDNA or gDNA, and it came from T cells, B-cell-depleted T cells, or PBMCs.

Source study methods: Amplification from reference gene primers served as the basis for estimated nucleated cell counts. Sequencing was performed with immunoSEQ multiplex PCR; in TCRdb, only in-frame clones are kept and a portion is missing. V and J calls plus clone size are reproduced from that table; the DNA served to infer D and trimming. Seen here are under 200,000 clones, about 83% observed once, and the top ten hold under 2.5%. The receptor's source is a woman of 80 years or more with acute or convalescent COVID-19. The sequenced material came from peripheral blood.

This CDR3 reads CASSFLATTEAFF. CDR3 bases: TGTGCCAGCAGTTTCCTAGCGACCACTGAAGCTTTCTTT. The rearrangement joins TRBV28 to TRBJ1-1; no clear D. CDR3 size: 13 residues. V was cut by 3 bases and J by 4 bases, with 9 bases left in between. Germline V gene sequence: CDR1 MDHEN, CDR2 SYDVKM.